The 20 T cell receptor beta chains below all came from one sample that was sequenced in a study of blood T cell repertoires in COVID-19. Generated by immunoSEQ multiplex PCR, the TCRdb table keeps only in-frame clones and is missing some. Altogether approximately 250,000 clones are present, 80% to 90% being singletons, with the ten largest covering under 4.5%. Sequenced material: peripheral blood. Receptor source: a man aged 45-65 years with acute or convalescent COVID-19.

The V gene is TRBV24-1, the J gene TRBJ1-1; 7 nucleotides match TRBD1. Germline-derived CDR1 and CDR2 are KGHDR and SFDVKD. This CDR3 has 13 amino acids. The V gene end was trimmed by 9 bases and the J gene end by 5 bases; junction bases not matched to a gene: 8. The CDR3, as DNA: TGTGCCACCTCAGACAGGGCGAAGACTGAAGCTTTCTTT. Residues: CATSDRAKTEAFF.

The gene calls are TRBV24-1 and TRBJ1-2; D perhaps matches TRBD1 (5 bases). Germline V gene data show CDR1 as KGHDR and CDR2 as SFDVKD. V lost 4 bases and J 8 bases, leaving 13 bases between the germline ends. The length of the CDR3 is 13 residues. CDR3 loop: CATSEGQGGGYTF. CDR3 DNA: TGTGCCACCAGTGAGGGGCAGGGAGGAGGCTACACCTTC.

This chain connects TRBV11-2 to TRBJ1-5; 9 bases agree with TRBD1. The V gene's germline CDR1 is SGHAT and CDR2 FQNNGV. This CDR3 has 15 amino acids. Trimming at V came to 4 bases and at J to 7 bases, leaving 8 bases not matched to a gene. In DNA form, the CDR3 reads TGTGCCAGCAGCTCTGACAGGGGGATAGGCCAGCCCCAGCATTTT. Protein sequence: CASSSDRGIGQPQHF.

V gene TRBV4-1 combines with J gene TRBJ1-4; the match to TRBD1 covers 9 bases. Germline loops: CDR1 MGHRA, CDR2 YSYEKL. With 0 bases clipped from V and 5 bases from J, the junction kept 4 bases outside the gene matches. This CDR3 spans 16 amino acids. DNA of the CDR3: TGCGCCAGCAGCCAAGACAGAGACAGGGGGAATGAAAAACTGTTTTTT. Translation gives CASSQDRDRGNEKLFF.

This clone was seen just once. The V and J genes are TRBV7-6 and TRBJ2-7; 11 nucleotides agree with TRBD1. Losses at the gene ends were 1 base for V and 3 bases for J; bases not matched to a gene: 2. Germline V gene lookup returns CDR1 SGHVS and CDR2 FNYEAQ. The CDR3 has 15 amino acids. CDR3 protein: CASSLEGTGGYEQYF. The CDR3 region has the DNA TGTGCCAGCAGCTTAGAGGGGACAGGGGGCTACGAGCAGTACTTC.

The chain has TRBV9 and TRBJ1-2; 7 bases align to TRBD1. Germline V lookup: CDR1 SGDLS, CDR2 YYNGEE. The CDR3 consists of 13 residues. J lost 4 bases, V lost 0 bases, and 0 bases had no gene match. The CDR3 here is CASSVDRGYGYTF. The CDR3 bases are TGTGCCAGCAGCGTAGACAGGGGCTATGGCTACACCTTC.

The CDR3 region has the DNA TGTGCCAGCAGCTTCCCCCGCCTGGGTAGCGGGGCCTACGAGCAGTACTTC. This codes for CASSFPRLGSGAYEQYF. This chain joins TRBV11-3 and TRBJ2-7; 8 nucleotides agree with TRBD2. The length of the CDR3 is 17 residues. Germline V lookup: CDR1 SGHNT, CDR2 YENEEA. V lost 3 bases, J lost 2 bases, and 12 bases stayed unmatched.

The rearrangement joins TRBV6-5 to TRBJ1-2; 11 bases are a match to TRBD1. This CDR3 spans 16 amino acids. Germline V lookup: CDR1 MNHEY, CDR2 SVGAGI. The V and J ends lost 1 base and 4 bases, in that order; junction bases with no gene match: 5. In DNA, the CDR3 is TGTGCCAGCAGTTACTTTAGGACAGGGGGCGGCTATGGCTACACCTTC. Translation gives CASSYFRTGGGYGYTF.

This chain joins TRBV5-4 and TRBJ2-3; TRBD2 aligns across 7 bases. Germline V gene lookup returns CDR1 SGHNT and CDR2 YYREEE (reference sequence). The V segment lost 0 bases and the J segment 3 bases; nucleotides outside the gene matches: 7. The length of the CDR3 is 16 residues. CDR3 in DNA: TGTGCCAGCAGCTTGGCAGGACTAGTCGGGACAGATACGCAGTATTTT. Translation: CASSLAGLVGTDTQYF. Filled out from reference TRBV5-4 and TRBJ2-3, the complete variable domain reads ETGVTQSPTHLIKTRGQQVTLRCSSQSGHNTVSWYQQALGQGPQFIFQYYREEENGRGNFPPRFSGLQFPNYSSELNVNALELDDSALYLCASSLAGLVGTDTQYFGPGTRLTVL.

This CDR3 is CASSLRGGTPLGNEQFF. The CDR3 coding sequence is TGTGCCAGCAGCTTGCGGGGAGGAACCCCTTTAGGCAATGAGCAGTTCTTC. The chain combines TRBV7-2 with TRBJ2-1, with D maybe TRBD2 (6 bases). V lost 3 bases to trimming and J lost 6 bases, with 21 bases between them. Germline loops: CDR1 SGHTA, CDR2 FQGNSA. This CDR3 comprises 17 residues.

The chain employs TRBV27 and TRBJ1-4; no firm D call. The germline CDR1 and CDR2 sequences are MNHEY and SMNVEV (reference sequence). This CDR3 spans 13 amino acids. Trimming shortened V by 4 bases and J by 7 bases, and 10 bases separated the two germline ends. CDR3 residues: CASSSWEGEKLFF. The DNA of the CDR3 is TGTGCCAGCAGTTCCTGGGAGGGTGAAAAACTGTTTTTT.

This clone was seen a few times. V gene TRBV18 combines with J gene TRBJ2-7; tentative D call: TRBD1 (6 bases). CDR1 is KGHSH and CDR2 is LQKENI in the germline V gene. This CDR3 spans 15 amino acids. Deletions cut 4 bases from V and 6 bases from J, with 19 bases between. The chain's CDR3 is CASSLSLGDISEQYF. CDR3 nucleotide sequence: TGTGCCAGCTCACTCTCTTTGGGGGACATCTCCGAGCAGTACTTC.

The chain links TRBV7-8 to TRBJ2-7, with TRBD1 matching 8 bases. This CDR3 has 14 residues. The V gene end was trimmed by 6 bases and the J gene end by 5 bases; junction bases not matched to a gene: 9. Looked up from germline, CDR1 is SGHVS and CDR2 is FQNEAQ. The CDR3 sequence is CASSKRQGRDEQYF. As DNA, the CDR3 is TGTGCCAGCAGTAAGAGACAGGGGCGGGACGAGCAGTACTTC.

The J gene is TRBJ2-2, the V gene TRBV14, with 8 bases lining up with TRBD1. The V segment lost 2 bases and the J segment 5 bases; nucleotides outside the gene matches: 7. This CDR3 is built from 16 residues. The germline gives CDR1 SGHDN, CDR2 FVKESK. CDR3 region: CASSQLGTGGTGELFF. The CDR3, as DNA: TGTGCCAGCAGCCAATTGGGGACAGGTGGGACCGGGGAGCTGTTTTTT.

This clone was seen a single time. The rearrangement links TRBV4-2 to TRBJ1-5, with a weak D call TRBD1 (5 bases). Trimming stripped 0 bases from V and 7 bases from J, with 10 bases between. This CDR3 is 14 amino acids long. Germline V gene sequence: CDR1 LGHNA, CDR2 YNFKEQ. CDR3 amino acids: CASSQDRARQPQHF. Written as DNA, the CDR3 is TGTGCCAGCAGCCAAGACAGGGCTCGGCAGCCCCAGCATTTT.

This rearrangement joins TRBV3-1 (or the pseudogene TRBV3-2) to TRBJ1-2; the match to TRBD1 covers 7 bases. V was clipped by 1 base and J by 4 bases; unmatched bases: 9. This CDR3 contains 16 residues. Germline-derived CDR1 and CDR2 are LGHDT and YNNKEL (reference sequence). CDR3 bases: TGTGCCAGCAGCCAAGCGGTAGGGGGCGCCTCCTATGGCTACACCTTC. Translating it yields CASSQAVGGASYGYTF.

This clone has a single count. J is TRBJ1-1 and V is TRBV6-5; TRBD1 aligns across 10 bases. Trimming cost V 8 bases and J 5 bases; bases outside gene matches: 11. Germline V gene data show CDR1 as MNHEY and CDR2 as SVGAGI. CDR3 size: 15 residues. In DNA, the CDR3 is TGTGCCAGCGGAGACAGGGGGCGATGGGGGACTGAAGCTTTCTTT. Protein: CASGDRGRWGTEAFF.

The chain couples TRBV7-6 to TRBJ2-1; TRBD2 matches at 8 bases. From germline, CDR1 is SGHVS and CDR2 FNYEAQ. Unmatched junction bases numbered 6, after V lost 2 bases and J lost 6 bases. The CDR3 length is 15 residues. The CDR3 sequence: CASSLSAGAFNEQFF. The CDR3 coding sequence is TGTGCCAGCAGCTTATCAGCGGGGGCCTTCAATGAGCAGTTCTTC.

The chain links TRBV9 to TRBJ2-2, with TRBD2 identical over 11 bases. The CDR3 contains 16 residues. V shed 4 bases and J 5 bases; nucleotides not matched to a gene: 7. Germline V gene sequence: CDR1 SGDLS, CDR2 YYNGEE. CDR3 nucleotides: TGTGCCAGCAGCAGTCAGGGACTAGCGGTTACCGGGGAGCTGTTTTTT. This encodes CASSSQGLAVTGELFF.

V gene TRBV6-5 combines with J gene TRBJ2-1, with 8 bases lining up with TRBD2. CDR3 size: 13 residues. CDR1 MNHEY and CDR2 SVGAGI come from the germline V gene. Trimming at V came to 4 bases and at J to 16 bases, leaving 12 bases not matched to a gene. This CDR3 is CASSSTSIAGCFF. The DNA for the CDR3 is TGTGCCAGCAGTTCCACTTCGATAGCGGGATGTTTCTTC.